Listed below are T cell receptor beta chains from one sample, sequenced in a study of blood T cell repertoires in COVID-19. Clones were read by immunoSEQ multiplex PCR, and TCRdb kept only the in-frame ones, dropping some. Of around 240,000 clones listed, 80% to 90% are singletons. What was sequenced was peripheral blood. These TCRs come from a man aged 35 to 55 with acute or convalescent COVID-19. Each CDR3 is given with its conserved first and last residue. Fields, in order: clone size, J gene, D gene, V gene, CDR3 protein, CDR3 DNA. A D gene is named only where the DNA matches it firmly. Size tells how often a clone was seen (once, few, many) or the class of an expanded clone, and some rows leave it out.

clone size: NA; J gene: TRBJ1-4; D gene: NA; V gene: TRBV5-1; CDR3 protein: CASSSHRVSPPKLFF; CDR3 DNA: TGCGCCAGCAGCTCCCACAGGGTGTCGCCGCCAAAACTGTTTTTT
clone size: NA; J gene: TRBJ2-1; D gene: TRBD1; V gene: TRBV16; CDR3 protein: CASSPRDRGGEQFF; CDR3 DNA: TGTGCCAGCAGCCCCCGGGACAGGGGGGGTGAGCAGTTCTTC
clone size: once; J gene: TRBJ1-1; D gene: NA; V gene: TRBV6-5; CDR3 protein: CASSYFRGGTEAFF; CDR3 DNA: TGTGCCAGCAGTTACTTCCGAGGAGGTACTGAAGCTTTCTTT
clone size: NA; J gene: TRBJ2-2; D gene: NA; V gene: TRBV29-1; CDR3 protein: CSVAQIGGPNTGELFF; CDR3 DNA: TGCAGCGTTGCTCAGATCGGGGGGCCGAACACCGGGGAGCTGTTTTTT
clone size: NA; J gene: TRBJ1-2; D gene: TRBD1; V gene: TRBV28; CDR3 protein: CASSLTGAVYGYTF; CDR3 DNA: TGTGCCAGCAGTTTGACAGGGGCGGTCTATGGCTACACCTTC
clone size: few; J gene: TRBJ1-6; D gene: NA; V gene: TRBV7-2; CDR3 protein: CASSLGEGYNSPLHF; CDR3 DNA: TGTGCCAGCAGCTTAGGTGAGGGTTATAATTCACCCCTCCACTTT
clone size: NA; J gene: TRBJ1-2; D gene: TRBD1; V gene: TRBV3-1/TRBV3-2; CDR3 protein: CASEPVGTGGYGYTF; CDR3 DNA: TGTGCCAGCGAACCTGTAGGGACAGGGGGCTATGGCTACACCTTC
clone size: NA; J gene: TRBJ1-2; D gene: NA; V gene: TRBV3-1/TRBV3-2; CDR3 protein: CASSQFQGGSYGYTF; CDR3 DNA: TGTGCCAGCAGCCAATTCCAGGGTGGAAGCTATGGCTACACCTTC
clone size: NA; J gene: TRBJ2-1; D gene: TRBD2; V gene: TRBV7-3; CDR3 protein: CASSAKLAGSYNEQFF; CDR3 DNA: TGTGCCAGCAGCGCCAAACTAGCGGGTTCCTACAATGAGCAGTTCTTC
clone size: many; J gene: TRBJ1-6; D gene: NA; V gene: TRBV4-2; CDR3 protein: CASSLAGGLGTAGNFRESPLHF; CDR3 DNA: TGTGCCAGCAGCCTCGCGGGGGGGCTTGGGACGGCGGGCAATTTTCGGGAGTCACCCCTCCACTTT
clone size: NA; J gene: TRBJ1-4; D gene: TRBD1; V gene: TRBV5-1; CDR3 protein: CASSLLGQGSEKLFF; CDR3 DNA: TGCGCCAGCAGCTTGTTGGGACAGGGGAGTGAAAAACTGTTTTTT
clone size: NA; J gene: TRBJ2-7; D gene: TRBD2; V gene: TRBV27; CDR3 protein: CASSLPHVVRDLADPYEQYF; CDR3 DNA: TGTGCCAGCAGTCTACCCCATGTGGTTAGGGATCTAGCGGATCCCTACGAGCAGTACTTC
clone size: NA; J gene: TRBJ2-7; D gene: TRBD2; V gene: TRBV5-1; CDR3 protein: CASSQLAGGPSYEQYF; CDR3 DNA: TGCGCCAGCAGCCAGTTAGCGGGGGGCCCCTCCTACGAGCAGTACTTC
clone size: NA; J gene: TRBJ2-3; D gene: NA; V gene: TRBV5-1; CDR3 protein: CASSLDSTQYF; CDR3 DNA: TGCGCCAGCAGCTTGGATAGTACGCAGTATTTT
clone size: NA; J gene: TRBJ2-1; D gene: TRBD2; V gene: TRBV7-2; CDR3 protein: CASSFPGLALWGNEQFF; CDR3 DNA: TGTGCCAGCAGCTTCCCCGGACTAGCGCTATGGGGGAATGAGCAGTTCTTC
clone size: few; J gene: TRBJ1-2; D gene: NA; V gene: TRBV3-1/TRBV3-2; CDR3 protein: CASSQSFEGDGYTF; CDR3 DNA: TGTGCCAGCAGCCAAAGCTTTGAGGGGGATGGCTACACCTTC
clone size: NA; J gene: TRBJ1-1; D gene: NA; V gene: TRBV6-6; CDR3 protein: CASSPGGNTEAFF; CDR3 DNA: TGTGCCAGCAGCCCCGGCGGGAACACTGAAGCTTTCTTT
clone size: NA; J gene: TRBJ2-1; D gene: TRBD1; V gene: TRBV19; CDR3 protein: CASKIQGTNEQFF; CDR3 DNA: TGTGCCAGTAAGATACAGGGGACGAATGAGCAGTTCTTC